This note documents a single T cell receptor (beta chain) sequence. Its target is not known. These data originate in a study of glioma-infiltrating T cells after dendritic cell vaccination. About the research overall: Glioblastoma patients came from Phase I and II dendritic cell vaccination trials. Whole-study findings and limits: Higher TCR clonality did not directly relate to longer survival.

Repertoires were generated with immunoSEQ multiplex PCR, while TCRdb's copy carries only in-frame clones and drops some. Here the sample spans roughly 96,000 clones, about 80% being singletons. Only patients with spare fresh-frozen tumor and over two years of follow-up were included. Blood PBMC samples: pre-vaccination, two weeks post third vaccination, and at tumor progression. The CDR3 extends over 15 amino acids. V lost 0 bases, J lost 5 bases, and 3 bases stayed unmatched. Germline values: CDR1 SGHRS, CDR2 YFSETQ. This TCR was recovered from a human donor with glioblastoma. The chain combines TRBV5-1 with TRBJ2-1; 9 bases align to TRBD2. This sample comprised blood, obtained before dendritic cell vaccination. CDR3 DNA sequence: TGCGCCAGCAGCTTGGTTGCGGGGGGGAACAATGAGCAGTTCTTC. It specifies CASSLVAGGNNEQFF.